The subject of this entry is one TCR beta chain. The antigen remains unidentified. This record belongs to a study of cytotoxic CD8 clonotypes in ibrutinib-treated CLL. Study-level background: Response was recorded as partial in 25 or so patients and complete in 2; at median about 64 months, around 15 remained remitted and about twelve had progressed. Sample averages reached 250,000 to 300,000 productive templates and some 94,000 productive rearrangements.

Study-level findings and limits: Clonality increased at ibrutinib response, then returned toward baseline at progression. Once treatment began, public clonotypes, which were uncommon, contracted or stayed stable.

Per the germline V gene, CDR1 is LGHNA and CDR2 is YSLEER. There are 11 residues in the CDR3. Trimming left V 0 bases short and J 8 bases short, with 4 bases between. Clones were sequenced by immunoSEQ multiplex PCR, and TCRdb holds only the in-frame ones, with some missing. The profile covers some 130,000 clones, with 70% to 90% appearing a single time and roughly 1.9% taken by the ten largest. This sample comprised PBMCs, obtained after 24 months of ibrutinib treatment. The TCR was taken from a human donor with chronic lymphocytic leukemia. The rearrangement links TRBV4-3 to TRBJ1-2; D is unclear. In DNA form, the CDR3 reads TGCGCCAGCAGCCAAGATCAGGGCTACACCTTC. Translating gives CASSQDQGYTF.